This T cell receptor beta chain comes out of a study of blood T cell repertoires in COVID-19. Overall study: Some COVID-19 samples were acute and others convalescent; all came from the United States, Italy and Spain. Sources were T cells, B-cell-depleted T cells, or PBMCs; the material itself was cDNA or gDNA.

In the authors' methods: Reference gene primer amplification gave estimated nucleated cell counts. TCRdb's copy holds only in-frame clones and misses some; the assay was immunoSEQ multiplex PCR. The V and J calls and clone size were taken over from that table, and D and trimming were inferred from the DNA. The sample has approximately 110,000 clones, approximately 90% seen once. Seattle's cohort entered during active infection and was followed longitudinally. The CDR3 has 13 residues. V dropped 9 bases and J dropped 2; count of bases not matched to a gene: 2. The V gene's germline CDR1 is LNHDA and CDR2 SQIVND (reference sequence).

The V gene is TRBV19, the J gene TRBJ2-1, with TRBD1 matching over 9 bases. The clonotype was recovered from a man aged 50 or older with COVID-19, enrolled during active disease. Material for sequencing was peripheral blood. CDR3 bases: TGTGCCAGCCGGGACAGGGCCTACAATGAGCAGTTCTTC. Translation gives CASRDRAYNEQFF.